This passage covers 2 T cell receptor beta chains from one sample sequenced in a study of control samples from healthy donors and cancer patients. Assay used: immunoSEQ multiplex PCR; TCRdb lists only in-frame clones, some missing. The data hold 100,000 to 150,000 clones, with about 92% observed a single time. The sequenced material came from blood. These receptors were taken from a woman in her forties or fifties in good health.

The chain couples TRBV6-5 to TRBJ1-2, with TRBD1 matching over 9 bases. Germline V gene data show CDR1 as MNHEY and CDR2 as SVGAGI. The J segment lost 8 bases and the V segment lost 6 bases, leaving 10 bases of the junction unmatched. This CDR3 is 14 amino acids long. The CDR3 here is CASRPLGQGQGYTF. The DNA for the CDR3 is TGTGCCAGCAGGCCTTTAGGACAGGGGCAAGGCTACACCTTC.

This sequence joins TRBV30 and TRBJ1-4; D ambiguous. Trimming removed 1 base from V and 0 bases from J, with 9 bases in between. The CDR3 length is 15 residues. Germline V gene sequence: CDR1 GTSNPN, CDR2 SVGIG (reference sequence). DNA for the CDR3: TGTGCCTGGAGTGGGGCGACGGCAACTAATGAAAAACTGTTTTTT. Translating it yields CAWSGATATNEKLFF.